The TCR beta chain under discussion was sequenced for a study of read filtering for tumor transcriptome and immune sequencing. Study-wide background: By R-ISS, stages I, II and III held 8, 16 and 7 patients. Per sample, TCR-region reads ranged about 4.05 to 10.27 million by IR-seq, 85 to 1273 by RNA-seq.

The library was built from about 400 ng RNA with molecular barcoded adaptors for alpha/delta and beta/gamma chains. TCRdb redid the calling of the reads with MiXCR, one entry per CDR3 protein. The data contain 50,000 to 65,000 distinct CDR3 sequences, 9% to 15% of them singletons. From germline, CDR1 is SGHRS and CDR2 YFSETQ. The CDR3 has 16 amino acids. Study-wide results and caveats: Dropping single-read clonotypes raised IR-seq and RNA-seq shared-clonotype correlation. Compared with RNA-seq, IR-seq gave much higher clonotype depth and reliability.

Only one count was recorded for this clonotype. Its antigen is still unknown. A much larger clone differs from this one at a single base, so this may be a read error. The chain carries TRBV5-1 and TRBJ2-2, with D perhaps being TRBD1 or TRBD2 (6 bases each). This receptor was identified in a donor aged 40 or over with multiple myeloma. Sequencing input: a population of CD138-negative cells sorted from bone marrow. For the CDR3, the DNA is TGCGCCAGCAGCTTGACAGGGAGTCTAGCCACCGGGGGGCTGTTTTTT. This codes for CASSLTGSLATGGLFF.